This T cell receptor (beta chain) was observed in a study of blood T cell repertoires in COVID-19. In the study overall: The samples span acute and convalescent COVID-19 from the United States, Italy and Spain. T cells, B-cell-depleted T cells, or PBMCs supplied cDNA or gDNA.

V was pared by 0 bases and J by 1 base, with 3 bases between. CDR3 size: 13 residues. Germline CDR1 reads SGDLS; CDR2 reads YYNGEE. Per the authors' pipeline: How many nucleated cells were present was estimated from reference gene primer amplification. Sequencing used immunoSEQ multiplex PCR; TCRdb keeps in-frame clones, though not all of them. V and J calls and clone size are given by that table; D and trimming were obtained from the DNA. The sample includes about 400,000 clones, 89% of them seen just once. Sequenced material: peripheral blood. The TCR originated in a man aged 35-49 years with acute or convalescent COVID-19. J is TRBJ2-3 and V is TRBV9; D unclear. The CDR3 DNA is TGTGCCAGCAGCGTAGGAGGCACAGATACGCAGTATTTT. Its protein is CASSVGGTDTQYF.